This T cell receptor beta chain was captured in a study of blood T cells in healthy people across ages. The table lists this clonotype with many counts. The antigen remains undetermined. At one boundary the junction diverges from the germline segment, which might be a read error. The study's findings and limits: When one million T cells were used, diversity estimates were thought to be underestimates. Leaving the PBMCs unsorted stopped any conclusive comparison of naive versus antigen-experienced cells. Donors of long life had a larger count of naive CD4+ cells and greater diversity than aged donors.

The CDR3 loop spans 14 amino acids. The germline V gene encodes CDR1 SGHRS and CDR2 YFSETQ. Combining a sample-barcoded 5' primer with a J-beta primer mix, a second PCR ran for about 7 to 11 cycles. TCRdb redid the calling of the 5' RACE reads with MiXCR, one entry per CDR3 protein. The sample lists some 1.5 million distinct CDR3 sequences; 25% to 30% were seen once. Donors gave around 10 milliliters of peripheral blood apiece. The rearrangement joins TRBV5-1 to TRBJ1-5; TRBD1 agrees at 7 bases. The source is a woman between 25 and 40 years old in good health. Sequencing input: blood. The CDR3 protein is CASSSGQGNQPQHF. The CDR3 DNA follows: TGTGCCAGCAGCTCCGGACAGGGCAATCAGCCCCAGCATTTT.